Listed below are T cell receptor beta chains from one sample, sequenced in a study of T cells in Graves' hyperthyroidism and ophthalmopathy. TCRdb fed the multiplex PCR reads into MiXCR, producing one record per CDR3 protein. The table records under 400,000 distinct CDR3 sequences, about 18% of them present only once. Sequenced material: blood. The source of these receptors is a woman aged 45-59 years with Graves' hyperthyroidism. CDR3s include the opening cysteine and the closing phenylalanine or tryptophan.

TRBV4-1	TRBJ1-1	CASSQSVRDTEAFF
TRBV5-8	TRBJ1-5	CASSPTGNGNQSQHF
TRBV12-3/TRBV12-4	TRBJ1-4	CASSSQRTGVGEKLFF
TRBV27	TRBJ2-3	CASSLSSGSPTDTQYF
TRBV11-3	TRBJ2-1	CASSHGTSGGDNEQFF
TRBV6-5	TRBJ1-6	CASSYGQGASPLHF
TRBV6-2/TRBV6-3	TRBJ2-1	CASSSPLDRDPQNNEQFF
TRBV7-2	TRBJ2-3	CASSLARYTDTQYF
TRBV3-1	TRBJ2-7	CASSQGPRELSYEQYF
TRBV20-1	TRBJ2-1	CSASEGTSYNEQFF
TRBV6-1	TRBJ1-1	CASSPQGMIKNTEAFF
TRBV19	TRBJ1-5	CASSRTGINQPQHF
TRBV6-1	TRBJ1-6	CASSEAGAYNSPLHF
TRBV20-1	TRBJ2-1	CSAPWTGGVYNEQFF
TRBV6-1	TRBJ1-1	CASSEAGGPTEAFF
TRBV7-6	TRBJ1-2	CASSLESGRHPYGYTF
TRBV6-5	TRBJ2-5	CASSYSRRIETQYF
TRBV3-1	TRBJ1-6	CASSQRGGANSPLHF
TRBV18	TRBJ1-6	CASSLSTSSYNSPLHF
TRBV11-2	TRBJ1-6	CASSLSLGSYNSPLHF
TRBV5-1	TRBJ2-1	CASSKRQGSGDNEQFF
TRBV27	TRBJ2-2	CASTAQGTGELFF
TRBV20-1	TRBJ2-1	CSAPGTHNEQFF
TRBV6-1	TRBJ1-1	CASSYNTGDEAFF
TRBV6-2/TRBV6-3	TRBJ1-1	CASIDSYEAFF
TRBV6-1	TRBJ1-5	CASSESDKYSNQPQHF
TRBV30	TRBJ2-5	CAWIPTSAETQYF
TRBV3-1	TRBJ1-1	CASSSSGTLNTEAFF
TRBV12-3/TRBV12-4	TRBJ1-5	CASSLALGNQPQHF
TRBV7-3	TRBJ2-5	CASSLDRDKTQYF
TRBV12-3/TRBV12-4	TRBJ1-2	CASRTGGDGYTF
TRBV10-1	TRBJ2-1	CASNVSSGGRDEQFF
TRBV11-2	TRBJ2-5	CASSLDLWQETQYF
TRBV5-6	TRBJ1-6	CASSLISNSPLHF
TRBV11-2	TRBJ2-1	CASSLSGRENEQFF
TRBV4-1	TRBJ2-3	CASSKTGPSTDTQYF
TRBV7-9	TRBJ2-1	CASSRGFVNEQFF
TRBV7-9	TRBJ2-5	CASSPLAGGKETQYF
TRBV12-3/TRBV12-4	TRBJ2-7	CASSQVGQGVHEQYF
TRBV20-1	TRBJ1-1	CSARKTGVVEAFF
TRBV6-1	TRBJ1-6	CASRPDRGVSYNSPLHF
TRBV7-3	TRBJ2-3	CASSLGTGFGTDTQYF
TRBV30	TRBJ2-7	CAWEQGAGTVYEQYF
TRBV19	TRBJ2-3	CASSIASQGSTDTQYF
TRBV5-6	TRBJ1-4	CASSLDSREKLFF
TRBV7-9	TRBJ2-3	CASSLLLAGRNTQYF
TRBV11-2	TRBJ2-3	CASSPELAGPSPYTQYF
TRBV7-8	TRBJ2-3	CASSLGSGTGSTDTQYF
TRBV20-1	TRBJ1-6	CSAREEGAGNSPLHF
TRBV20-1	TRBJ2-5	CSARDRGGGQETRYF
TRBV6-1	TRBJ2-3	CASSSNQGDTQYF
TRBV24-1	TRBJ2-1	CATSDFRAGGVNEQFF
TRBV12-3/TRBV12-4	TRBJ2-3	CASSGTGTSGTDTQYF
TRBV6-1	TRBJ2-1	CASSEAGEGIPPGFF
TRBV24-1	TRBJ2-1	CATSGAASSYNEQFF
TRBV7-8	TRBJ2-7	CASSWNYEQYF
TRBV6-1	TRBJ1-3	CASSESGSTIYF